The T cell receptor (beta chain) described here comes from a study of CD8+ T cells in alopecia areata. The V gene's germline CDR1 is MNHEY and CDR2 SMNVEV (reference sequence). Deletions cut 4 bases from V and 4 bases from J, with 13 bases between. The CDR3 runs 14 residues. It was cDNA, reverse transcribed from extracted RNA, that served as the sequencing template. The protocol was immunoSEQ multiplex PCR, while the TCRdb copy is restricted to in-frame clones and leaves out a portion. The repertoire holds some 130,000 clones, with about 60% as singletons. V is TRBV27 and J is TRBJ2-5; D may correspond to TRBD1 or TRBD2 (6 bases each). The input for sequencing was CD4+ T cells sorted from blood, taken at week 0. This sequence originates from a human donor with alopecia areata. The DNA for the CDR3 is TGTGCCAGCAGTTCAATAGGGGGGCTAGAGACCCAGTACTTC. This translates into CASSSIGGLETQYF.